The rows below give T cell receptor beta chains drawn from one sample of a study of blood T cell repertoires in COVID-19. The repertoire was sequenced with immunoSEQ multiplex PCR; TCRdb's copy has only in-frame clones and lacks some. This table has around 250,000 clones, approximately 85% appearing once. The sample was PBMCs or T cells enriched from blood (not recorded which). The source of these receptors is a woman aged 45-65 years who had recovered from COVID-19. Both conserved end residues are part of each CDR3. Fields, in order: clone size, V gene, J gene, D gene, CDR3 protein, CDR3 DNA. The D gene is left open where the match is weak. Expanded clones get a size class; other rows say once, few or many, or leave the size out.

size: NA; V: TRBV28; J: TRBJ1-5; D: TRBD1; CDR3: CASSGSGTGHYSNQPQHF; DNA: TGTGCCAGCAGTGGTTCTGGGACAGGGCATTATAGCAATCAGCCCCAGCATTTT
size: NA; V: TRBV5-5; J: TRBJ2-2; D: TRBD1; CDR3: CASSSRQGETGELFF; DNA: TGTGCCAGCAGCTCCCGACAGGGTGAAACCGGGGAGCTGTTTTTT
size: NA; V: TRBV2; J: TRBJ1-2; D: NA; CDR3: CASRTGGGYTF; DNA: TGTGCCAGCAGGACAGGAGGAGGCTACACCTTC
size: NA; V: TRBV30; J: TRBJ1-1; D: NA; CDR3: CACHRDNTEAFF; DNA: TGTGCCTGCCACAGGGATAACACTGAAGCTTTCTTT
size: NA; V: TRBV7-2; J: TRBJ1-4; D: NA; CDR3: CASSLMRGEKLFF; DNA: TGTGCCAGCAGCTTAATGCGAGGTGAAAAACTGTTTTTT
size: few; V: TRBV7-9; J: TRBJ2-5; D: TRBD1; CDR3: CASSPRQGAQEGWSETQYF; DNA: TGTGCCAGCAGCCCCAGACAGGGGGCGCAAGAAGGGTGGTCGGAGACCCAGTACTTC
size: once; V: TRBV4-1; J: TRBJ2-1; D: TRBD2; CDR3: CASSLREGGGNEQFF; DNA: TGCGCCAGCAGCCTTCGGGAGGGCGGGGGGAATGAGCAGTTCTTC
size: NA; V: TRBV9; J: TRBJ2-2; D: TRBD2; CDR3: CASNAGGSGELFF; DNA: TGTGCCAGCAATGCGGGAGGGTCCGGGGAGCTGTTTTTT
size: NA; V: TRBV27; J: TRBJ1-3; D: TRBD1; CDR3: CASSLSRQGAGNTIYF; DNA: TGTGCCAGCAGTTTATCTAGACAGGGCGCTGGAAACACCATATATTTT
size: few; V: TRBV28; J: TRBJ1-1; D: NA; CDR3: CASTISRNTEAFF; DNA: TGTGCCAGCACTATCTCACGGAACACTGAAGCTTTCTTT
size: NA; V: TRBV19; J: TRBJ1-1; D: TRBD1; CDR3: CASSIGTGMDTEAFF; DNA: TGTGCCAGTAGTATAGGGACAGGGATGGACACTGAAGCTTTCTTT
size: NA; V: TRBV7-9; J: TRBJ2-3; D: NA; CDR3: CASSLLGSLTDTQYF; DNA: TGTGCCAGCAGCTTACTAGGAAGCCTCACAGATACGCAGTATTTT
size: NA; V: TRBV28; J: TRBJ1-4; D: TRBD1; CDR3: CASSLNRGVNEKLFF; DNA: TGTGCCAGCAGTTTAAACAGGGGAGTTAATGAAAAACTGTTTTTT
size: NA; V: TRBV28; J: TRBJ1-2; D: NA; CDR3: CASSLGGGNYGYTF; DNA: TGTGCCAGCAGTTTAGGCGGAGGAAACTATGGCTACACCTTC
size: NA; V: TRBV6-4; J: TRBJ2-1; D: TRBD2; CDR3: CASSDLGASGFYNEQFF; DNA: TGTGCCAGCAGTGACTTAGGGGCTAGCGGGTTCTACAATGAGCAGTTCTTC
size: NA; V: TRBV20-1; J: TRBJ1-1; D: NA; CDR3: CSASSGLSGKGGTEAFF; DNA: TGCAGTGCTAGTTCTGGGCTCTCTGGGAAGGGAGGAACTGAAGCTTTCTTT
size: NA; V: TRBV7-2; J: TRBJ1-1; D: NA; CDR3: CASNLDAFNTEAFF; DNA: TGTGCCAGCAACTTAGACGCGTTCAACACTGAAGCTTTCTTT
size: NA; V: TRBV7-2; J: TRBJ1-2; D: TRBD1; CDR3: CASSPQGFGGYTF; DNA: TGTGCCAGCAGCCCACAGGGGTTTGGAGGCTACACCTTC
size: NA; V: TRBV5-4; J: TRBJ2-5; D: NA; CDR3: CASSSGTLLFQETQYF; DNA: TGTGCCAGCAGCTCGGGGACACTACTCTTCCAAGAGACCCAGTACTTC
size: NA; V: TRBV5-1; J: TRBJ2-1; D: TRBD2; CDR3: CASSPVAGGNEQFF; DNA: TGCGCCAGCAGCCCGGTAGCGGGAGGCAATGAGCAGTTCTTC
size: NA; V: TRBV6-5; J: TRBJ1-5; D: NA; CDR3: CASSSGGGGNQPQHF; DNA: TGTGCCAGCAGTTCCGGGGGGGGCGGCAATCAGCCCCAGCATTTT
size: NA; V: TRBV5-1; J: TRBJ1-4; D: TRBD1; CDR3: CASSLGGQLNEKLFF; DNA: TGCGCCAGCAGCTTGGGGGGACAGCTTAATGAAAAACTGTTTTTT
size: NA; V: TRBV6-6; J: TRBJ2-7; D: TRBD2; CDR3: CASTWGTSSYEQYF; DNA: TGTGCCAGCACCTGGGGGACTAGCTCCTACGAGCAGTACTTC
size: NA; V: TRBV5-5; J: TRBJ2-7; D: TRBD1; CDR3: CASSWWDRANYEQYF; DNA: TGTGCCAGCAGCTGGTGGGACAGGGCGAACTACGAGCAGTACTTC
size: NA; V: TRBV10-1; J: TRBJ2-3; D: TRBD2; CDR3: CASSFSSGRTDTQYF; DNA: TGCGCCAGCAGTTTTTCTAGCGGGAGGACAGATACGCAGTATTTT
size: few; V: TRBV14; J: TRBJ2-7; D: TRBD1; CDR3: CASSLSTGAYEQYF; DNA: TGTGCCAGCAGCCTATCGACAGGGGCCTACGAGCAGTACTTC
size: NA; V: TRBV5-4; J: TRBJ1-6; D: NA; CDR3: CASSLVGQNSPLHF; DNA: TGTGCCAGCAGCCTGGTTGGACAGAATTCACCCCTCCACTTT
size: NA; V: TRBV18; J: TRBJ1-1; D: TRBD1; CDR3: CASSPGIRGLTEAFF; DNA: TGTGCCAGCTCACCGGGTATTAGGGGGCTCACTGAAGCTTTCTTT
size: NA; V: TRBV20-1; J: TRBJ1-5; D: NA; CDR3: CSASGGLNQPQHF; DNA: TGCAGTGCTAGTGGGGGGCTCAATCAGCCCCAGCATTTT
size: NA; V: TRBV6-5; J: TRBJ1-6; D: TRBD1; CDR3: CASSTLGTGDSPLHF; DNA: TGTGCCAGCAGTACCCTCGGGACAGGGGATTCACCCCTCCACTTT
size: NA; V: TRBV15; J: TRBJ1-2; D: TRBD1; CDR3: CATSGDRRAYGYTF; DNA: TGTGCCACCAGCGGGGACAGGCGAGCCTATGGCTACACCTTC
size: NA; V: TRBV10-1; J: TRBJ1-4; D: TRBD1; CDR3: CASSEDRDRTNEKLFF; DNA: TGCGCCAGCAGTGAGGATCGGGACAGGACGAATGAAAAACTGTTTTTT
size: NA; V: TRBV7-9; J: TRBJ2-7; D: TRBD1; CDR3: CASSLGGQGGEQYF; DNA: TGTGCCAGCAGCTTAGGTGGACAGGGCGGCGAGCAGTACTTC
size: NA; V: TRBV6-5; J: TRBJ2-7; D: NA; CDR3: CASSYSLARSYEQYF; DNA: TGTGCCAGCAGTTACTCCCTAGCTCGCTCCTACGAGCAGTACTTC
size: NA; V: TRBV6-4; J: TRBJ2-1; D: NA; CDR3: CASSDRSRSEQFF; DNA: TGTGCCAGCAGTGACCGTTCTAGAAGTGAGCAGTTCTTC
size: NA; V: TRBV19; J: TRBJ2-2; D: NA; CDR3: CASSIAPTRHTGELFF; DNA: TGTGCCAGTAGTATAGCACCGACTAGACACACCGGGGAGCTGTTTTTT
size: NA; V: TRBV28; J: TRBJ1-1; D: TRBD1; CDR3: CASITTSGRGRNTEAFF; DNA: TGTGCCAGCATCACAACGTCAGGCAGGGGGCGAAACACTGAAGCTTTCTTT
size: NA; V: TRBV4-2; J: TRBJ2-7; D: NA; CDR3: CASSQDLGGEQYF; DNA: TGTGCCAGCAGCCAAGATCTTGGCGGCGAGCAGTACTTC
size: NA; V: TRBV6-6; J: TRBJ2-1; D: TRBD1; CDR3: CASSRRSRDRVYNEQFF; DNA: TGTGCCAGCAGTCGAAGAAGCCGGGACAGGGTTTACAATGAGCAGTTCTTC
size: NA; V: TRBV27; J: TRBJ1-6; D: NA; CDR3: CASSPTAGENNSPLHF; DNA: TGTGCCAGCAGTCCAACGGCAGGGGAAAATAATTCACCCCTCCACTTT
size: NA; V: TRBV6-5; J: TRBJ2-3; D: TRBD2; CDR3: CASSYRTSGRSDTQYF; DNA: TGTGCCAGCAGTTACCGGACTAGCGGGAGGTCAGATACGCAGTATTTT
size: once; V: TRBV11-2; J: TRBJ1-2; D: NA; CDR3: CASSNRDTFPSGYTF; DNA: TGTGCCAGCAGTAACCGGGACACTTTTCCTAGTGGCTACACCTTC
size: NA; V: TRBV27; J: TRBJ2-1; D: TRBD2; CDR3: CASRLSGSYNEQFF; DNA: TGTGCCAGCAGGCTCAGCGGGAGCTACAATGAGCAGTTCTTC
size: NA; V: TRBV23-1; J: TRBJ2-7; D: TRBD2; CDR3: CASSQSAAGAGAYEQYF; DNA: TGCGCCAGCAGTCAATCCGCAGCGGGGGCCGGCGCCTACGAGCAGTACTTC
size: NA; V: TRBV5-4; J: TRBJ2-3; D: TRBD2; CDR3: CASSLTLAGVTDTQYF; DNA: TGTGCCAGCAGCTTAACACTAGCGGGAGTCACAGATACGCAGTATTTT
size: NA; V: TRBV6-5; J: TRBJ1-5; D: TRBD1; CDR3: CASSRPGTGMPQHF; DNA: TGTGCCAGCAGTCGTCCCGGGACAGGGATGCCCCAGCATTTT
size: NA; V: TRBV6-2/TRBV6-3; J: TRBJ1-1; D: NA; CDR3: CASSYVFNTEAFF; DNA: TGTGCCAGCAGTTACGTCTTTAACACTGAAGCTTTCTTT
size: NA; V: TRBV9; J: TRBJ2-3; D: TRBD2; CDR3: CASSAYSGSGALTDTQYF; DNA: TGTGCCAGCAGCGCCTATTCAGGGAGCGGGGCCCTCACAGATACGCAGTATTTT
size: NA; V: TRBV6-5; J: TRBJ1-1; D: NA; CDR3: CASKLVMNTEAFF; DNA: TGTGCCAGCAAGCTGGTGATGAACACTGAAGCTTTCTTT
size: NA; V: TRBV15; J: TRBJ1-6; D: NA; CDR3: CATSRDPRGGLNSPLHF; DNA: TGTGCCACCAGCAGAGATCCCAGGGGCGGACTCAATTCACCCCTCCACTTT
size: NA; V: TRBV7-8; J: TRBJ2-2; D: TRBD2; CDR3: CASSLESGVNTGELFF; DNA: TGTGCCAGCAGCTTAGAAAGCGGGGTAAACACCGGGGAGCTGTTTTTT
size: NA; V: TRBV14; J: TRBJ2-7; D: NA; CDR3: CASSQDIRSRGSYEQYF; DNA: TGTGCCAGCAGCCAAGATATCAGAAGTAGGGGCTCCTACGAGCAGTACTTC
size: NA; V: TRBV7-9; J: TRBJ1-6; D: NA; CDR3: CASSLGTVENSPLHF; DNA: TGTGCCAGCAGCTTAGGGACAGTTGAAAATTCACCCCTCCACTTT
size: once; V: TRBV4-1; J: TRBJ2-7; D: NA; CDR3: CASSQVAQSSYEQYF; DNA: TGCGCCAGCAGCCAAGTGGCCCAAAGCTCCTACGAGCAGTACTTC
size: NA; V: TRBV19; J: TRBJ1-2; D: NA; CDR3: CASKRGARSYGYTF; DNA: TGTGCCAGTAAGCGGGGGGCCCGCAGCTATGGCTACACCTTC
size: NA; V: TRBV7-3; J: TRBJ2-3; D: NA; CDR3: CASSLYSGSTDTQYF; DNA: TGTGCCAGCAGCTTATATTCAGGCAGCACAGATACGCAGTATTTT
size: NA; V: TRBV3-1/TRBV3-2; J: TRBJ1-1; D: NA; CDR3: CASSQDGPNSPNTEAFF; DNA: TGTGCCAGCAGCCAAGATGGTCCAAACAGTCCTAACACTGAAGCTTTCTTT
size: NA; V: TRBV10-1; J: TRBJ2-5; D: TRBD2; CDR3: CASSEGLAGQETQYF; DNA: TGCGCCAGCAGTGAGGGACTAGCGGGGCAAGAGACCCAGTACTTC
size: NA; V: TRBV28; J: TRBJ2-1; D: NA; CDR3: CASSSRRTPYNEQFF; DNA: TGTGCCAGCAGTTCTCGAAGGACTCCCTACAATGAGCAGTTCTTC